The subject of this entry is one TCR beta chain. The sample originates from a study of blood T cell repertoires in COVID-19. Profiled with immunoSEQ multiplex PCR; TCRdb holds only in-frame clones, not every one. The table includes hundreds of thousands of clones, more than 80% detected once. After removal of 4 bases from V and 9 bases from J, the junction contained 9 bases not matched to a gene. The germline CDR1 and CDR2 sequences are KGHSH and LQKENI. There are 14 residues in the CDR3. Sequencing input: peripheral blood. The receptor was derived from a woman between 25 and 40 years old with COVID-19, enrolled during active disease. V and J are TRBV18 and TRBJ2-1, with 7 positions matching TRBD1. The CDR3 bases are TGTGCCAGCTCACTGGGACCCCCAGGGGGTGAGCAGTTCTTC. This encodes CASSLGPPGGEQFF.